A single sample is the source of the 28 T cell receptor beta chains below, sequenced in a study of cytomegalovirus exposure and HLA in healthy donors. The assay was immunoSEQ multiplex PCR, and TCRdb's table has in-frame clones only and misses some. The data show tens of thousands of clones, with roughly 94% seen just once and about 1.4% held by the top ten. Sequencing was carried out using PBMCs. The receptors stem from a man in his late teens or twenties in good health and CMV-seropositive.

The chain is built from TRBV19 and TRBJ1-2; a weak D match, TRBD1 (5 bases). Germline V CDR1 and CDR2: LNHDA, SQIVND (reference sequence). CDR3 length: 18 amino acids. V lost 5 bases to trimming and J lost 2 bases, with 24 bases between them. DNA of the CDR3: TGTGCCAGTAGTGTAGTTGCTTCCCCAGGACACGAAAACTATGGCTACACCTTC. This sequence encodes CASSVVASPGHENYGYTF.

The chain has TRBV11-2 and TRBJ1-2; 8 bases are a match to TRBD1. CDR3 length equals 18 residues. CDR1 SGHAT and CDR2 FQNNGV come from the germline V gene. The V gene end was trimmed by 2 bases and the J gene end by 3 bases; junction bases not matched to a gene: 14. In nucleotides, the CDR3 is TGTGCCAGCAGCTTAAAAGCCACCCGGACAGGGCAAGACTATGGCTACACCTTC. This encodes CASSLKATRTGQDYGYTF.

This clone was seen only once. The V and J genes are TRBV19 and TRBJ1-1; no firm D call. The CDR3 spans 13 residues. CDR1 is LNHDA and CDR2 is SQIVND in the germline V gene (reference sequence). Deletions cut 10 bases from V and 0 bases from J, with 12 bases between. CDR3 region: CATRLGLNTEAFF. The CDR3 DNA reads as TGTGCCACCAGACTTGGTCTGAACACTGAAGCTTTCTTT.

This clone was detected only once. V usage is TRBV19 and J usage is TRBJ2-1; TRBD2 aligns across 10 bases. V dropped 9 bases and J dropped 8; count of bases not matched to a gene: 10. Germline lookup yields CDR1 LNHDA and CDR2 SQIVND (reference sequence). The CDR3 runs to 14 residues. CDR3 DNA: TGTGCCAGCTCAAGGGGGACTAGCGAGGATGAGCAGTTCTTC. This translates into CASSRGTSEDEQFF.

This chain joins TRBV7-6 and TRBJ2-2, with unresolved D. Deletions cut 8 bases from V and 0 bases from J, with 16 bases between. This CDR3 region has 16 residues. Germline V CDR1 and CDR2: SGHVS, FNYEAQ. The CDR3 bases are TGTGCCAGCCATATGGCGGTCAACCCGAACACCGGGGAGCTGTTTTTT. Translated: CASHMAVNPNTGELFF.

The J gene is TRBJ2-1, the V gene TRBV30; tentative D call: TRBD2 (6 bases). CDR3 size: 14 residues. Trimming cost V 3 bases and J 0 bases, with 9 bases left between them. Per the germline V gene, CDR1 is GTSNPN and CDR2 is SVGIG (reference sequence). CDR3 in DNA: TGTGCCTGGAGCGACGGGAGCTCCTACAATGAGCAGTTCTTC. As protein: CAWSDGSSYNEQFF.

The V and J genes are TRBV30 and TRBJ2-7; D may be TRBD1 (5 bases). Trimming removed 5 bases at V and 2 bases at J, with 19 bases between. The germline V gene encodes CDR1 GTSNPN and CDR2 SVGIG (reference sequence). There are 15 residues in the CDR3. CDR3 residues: CAWCTSGFGTYEQYF. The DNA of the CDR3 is TGTGCCTGGTGTACCTCAGGGTTTGGAACCTACGAGCAGTACTTC.

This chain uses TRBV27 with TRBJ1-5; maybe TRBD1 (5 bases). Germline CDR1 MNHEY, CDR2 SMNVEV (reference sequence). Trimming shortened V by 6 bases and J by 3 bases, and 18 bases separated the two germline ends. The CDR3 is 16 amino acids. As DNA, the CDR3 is TGTGCCAGCAGCCGCTCAGGGAATGTTAACAATCAGCCCCAGCATTTT. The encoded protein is CASSRSGNVNNQPQHF.

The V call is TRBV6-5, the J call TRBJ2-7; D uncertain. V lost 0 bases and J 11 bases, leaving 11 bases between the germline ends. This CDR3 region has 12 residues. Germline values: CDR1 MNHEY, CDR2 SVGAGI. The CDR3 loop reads CASSYSPREKYF. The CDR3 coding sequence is TGTGCCAGCAGTTACTCCCCTCGCGAAAAGTACTTC.

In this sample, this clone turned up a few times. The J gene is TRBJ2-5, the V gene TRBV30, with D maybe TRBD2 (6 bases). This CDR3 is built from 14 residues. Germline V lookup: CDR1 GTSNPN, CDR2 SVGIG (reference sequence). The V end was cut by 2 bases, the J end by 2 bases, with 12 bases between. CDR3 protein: CAWSKSSAQETQYF. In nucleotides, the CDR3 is TGTGCCTGGAGTAAGTCTAGCGCACAAGAGACCCAGTACTTC.

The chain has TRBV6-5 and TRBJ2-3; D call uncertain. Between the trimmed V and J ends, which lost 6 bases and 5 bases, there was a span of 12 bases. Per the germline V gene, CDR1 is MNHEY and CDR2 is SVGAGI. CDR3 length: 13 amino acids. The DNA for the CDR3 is TGTGCCAGCAGACCTCCCTACGGAGATACGCAGTATTTT. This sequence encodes CASRPPYGDTQYF.

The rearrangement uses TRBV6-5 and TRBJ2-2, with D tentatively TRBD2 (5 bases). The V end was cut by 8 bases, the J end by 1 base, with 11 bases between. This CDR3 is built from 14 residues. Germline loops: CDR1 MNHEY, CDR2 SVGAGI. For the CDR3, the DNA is TGTGCCAGCCTAGAGCGGATGAACACCGGGGAGCTGTTTTTT. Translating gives CASLERMNTGELFF.

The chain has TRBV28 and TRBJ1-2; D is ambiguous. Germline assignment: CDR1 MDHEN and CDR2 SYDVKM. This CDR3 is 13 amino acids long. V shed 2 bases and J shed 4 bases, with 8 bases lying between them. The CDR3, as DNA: TGTGCCAGCAGTTTAGCCCAGGTCTATGGCTACACCTTC. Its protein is CASSLAQVYGYTF.

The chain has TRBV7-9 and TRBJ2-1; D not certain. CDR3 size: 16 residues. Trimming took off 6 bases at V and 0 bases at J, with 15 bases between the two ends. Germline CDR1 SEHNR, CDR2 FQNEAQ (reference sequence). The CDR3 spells CASSHIAVPSYNEQFF. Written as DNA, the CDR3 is TGTGCCAGCAGTCACATAGCAGTGCCCTCCTACAATGAGCAGTTCTTC. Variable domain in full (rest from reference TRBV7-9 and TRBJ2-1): DTGVSQNPRHKITKRGQNVTFRCDPISEHNRLYWYRQTLGQGPEFLTYFQNEAQLEKSRLLSDRFSAERPKGSFSTLEIQRTEQGDSAMYLCASSHIAVPSYNEQFFGPGTRLTVL.

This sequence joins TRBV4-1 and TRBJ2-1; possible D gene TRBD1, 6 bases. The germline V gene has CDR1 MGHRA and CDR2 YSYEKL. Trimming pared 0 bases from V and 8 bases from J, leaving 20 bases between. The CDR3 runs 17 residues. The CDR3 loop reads CASSQDLPQGWKDEQFF. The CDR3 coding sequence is TGCGCCAGCAGCCAAGACCTACCACAGGGTTGGAAGGATGAGCAGTTCTTC.

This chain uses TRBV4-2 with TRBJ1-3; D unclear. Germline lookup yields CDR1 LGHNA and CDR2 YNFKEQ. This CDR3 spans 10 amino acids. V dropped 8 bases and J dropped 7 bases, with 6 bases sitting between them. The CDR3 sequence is CASSGNTIYF. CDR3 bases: TGTGCCAGCTCCGGGAACACCATATATTTT.

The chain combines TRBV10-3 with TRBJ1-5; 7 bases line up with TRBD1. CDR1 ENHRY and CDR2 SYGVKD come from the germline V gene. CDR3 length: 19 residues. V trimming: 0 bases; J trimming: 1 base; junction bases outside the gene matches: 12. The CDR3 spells CAISESGWTGHGSNQPQHF. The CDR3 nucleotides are TGTGCCATCAGTGAGTCCGGTTGGACAGGCCATGGGAGCAATCAGCCCCAGCATTTT.

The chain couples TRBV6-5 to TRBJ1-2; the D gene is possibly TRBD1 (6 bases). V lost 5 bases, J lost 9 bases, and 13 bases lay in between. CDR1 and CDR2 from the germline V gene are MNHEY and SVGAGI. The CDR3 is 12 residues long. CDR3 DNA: TGTGCCAGCAGTCTTGGACAGACGAGCTACACCTTC. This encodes CASSLGQTSYTF.

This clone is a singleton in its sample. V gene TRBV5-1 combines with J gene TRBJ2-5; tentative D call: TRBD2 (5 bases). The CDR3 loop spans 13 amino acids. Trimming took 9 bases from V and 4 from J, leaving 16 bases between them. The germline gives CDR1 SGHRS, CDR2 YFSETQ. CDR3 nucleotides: TGCGCCACCTACGGACTGTCGGGAGAGACCCAGTACTTC. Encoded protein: CATYGLSGETQYF.

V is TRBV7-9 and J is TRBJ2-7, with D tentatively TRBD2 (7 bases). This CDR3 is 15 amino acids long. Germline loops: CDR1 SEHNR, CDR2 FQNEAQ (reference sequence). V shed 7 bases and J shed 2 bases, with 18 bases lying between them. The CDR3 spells CASTRGSSGAYEQYF. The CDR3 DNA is TGTGCCAGCACCAGGGGATCTAGCGGTGCCTACGAGCAGTACTTC.

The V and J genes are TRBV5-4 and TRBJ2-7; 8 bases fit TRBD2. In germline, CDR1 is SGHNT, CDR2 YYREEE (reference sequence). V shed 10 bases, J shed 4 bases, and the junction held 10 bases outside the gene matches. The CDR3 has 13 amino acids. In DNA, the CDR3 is TGTGCCGCCTCCTACAGCGGGAGTTACGAGCAGTACTTC. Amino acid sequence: CAASYSGSYEQYF.

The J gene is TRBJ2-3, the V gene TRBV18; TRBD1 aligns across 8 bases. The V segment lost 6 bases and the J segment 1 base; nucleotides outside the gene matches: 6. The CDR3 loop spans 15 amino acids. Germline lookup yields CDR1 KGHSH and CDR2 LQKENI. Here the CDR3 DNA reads TGTGCCAGCTCCCTCGGACAGGGAGGCACAGATACGCAGTATTTT. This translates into CASSLGQGGTDTQYF.

Here the CDR3 DNA reads TGTGCTAGTGGTTTGGTTCGGGGTTTGACAGATACGCAGTATTTT. Residues: CASGLVRGLTDTQYF. J is TRBJ2-3 and V is TRBV12-5; D might be TRBD2 (5 bases). Per germline, CDR1 LGHNT and CDR2 FRNRAP. This CDR3 region has 15 residues. The V end lost 0 bases, the J end lost 3 bases, and 10 bases lay between the germline ends.

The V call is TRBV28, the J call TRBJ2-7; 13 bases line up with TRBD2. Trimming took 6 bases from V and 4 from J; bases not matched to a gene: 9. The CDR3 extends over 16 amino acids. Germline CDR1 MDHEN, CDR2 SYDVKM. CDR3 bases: TGTGCCAGCAGAACTCCGGGACTAGCGGGGTTTTACGAGCAGTACTTC. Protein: CASRTPGLAGFYEQYF.

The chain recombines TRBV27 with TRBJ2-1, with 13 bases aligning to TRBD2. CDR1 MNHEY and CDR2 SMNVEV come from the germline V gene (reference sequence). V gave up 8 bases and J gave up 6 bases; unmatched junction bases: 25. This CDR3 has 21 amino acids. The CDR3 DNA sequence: TGTGCCAGCGGCCGGGGGGTTTCACTAGCGGGAGGGGGTTATGGTGGCAATGAGCAGTTCTTC. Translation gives CASGRGVSLAGGGYGGNEQFF.

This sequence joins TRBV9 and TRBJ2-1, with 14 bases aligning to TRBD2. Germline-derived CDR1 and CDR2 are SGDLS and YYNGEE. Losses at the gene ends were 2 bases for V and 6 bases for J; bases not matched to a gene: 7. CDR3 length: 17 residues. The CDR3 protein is CASSVGGLAGETNEQFF. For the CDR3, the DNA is TGTGCCAGCAGCGTGGGGGGACTAGCGGGAGAAACCAATGAGCAGTTCTTC. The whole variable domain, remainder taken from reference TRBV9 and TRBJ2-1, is DSGVTQTPKHLITATGQRVTLRCSPRSGDLSVYWYQQSLDQGLQFLIQYYNGEERAKGNILERFSAQQFPDLHSELNLSSLELGDSALYFCASSVGGLAGETNEQFFGPGTRLTVL.

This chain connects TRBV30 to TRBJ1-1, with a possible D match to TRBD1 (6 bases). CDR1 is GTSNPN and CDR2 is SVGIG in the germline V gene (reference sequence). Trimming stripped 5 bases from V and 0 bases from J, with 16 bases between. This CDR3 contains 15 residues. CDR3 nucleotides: TGTGCCTGGGGAACGAACAGGGATTTGAACACTGAAGCTTTCTTT. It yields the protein CAWGTNRDLNTEAFF. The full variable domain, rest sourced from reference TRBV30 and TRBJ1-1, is SQTIHQWPATLVQPVGSPLSLECTVEGTSNPNLYWYRQAAGRGLQLLFYSVGIGQISSEVPQNLSASRPQDRQFILSSKKLLLSDSGFYLCAWGTNRDLNTEAFFGQGTRLTVV.

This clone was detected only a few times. The CDR3 region has the DNA TGTGCCAGCAGCCAAGATTTGAAGGACAGAGGGAAAGCTTTCTTT. It is translated as CASSQDLKDRGKAFF. The chain links TRBV14 to TRBJ1-1, with D tentatively TRBD1 (6 bases). Looked up from germline, CDR1 is SGHDN and CDR2 is FVKESK. V shed 0 bases and J shed 9 bases, with 17 bases lying between them. The CDR3 contains 15 residues.